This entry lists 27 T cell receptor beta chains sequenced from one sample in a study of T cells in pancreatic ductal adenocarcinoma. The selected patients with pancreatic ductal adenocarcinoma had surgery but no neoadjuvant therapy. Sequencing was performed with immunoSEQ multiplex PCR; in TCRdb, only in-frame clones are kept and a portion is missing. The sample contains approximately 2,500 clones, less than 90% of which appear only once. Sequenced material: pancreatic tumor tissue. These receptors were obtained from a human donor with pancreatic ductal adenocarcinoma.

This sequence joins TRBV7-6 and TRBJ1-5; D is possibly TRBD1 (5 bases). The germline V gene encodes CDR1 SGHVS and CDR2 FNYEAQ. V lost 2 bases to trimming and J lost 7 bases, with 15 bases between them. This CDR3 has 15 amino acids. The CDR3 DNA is TGTGCCAGCAGCTTAACTCCCGGGGGGGACCAGCCCCAGCATTTT. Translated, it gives CASSLTPGGDQPQHF.

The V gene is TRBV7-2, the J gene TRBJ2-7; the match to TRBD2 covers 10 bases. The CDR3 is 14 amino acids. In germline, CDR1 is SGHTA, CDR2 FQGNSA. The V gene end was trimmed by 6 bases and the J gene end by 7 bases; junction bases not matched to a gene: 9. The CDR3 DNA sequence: TGTGCCAGCAGGGCTCTAGCGGGAGCTGAGGAGCAGTACTTC. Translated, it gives CASRALAGAEEQYF.

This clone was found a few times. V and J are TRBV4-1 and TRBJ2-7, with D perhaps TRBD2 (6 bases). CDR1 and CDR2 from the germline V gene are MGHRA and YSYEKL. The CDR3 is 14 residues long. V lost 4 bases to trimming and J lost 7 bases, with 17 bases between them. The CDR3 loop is CASSLPGLSSEQYF. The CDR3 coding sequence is TGCGCCAGCAGCCTACCGGGACTGTCTTCGGAGCAGTACTTC.

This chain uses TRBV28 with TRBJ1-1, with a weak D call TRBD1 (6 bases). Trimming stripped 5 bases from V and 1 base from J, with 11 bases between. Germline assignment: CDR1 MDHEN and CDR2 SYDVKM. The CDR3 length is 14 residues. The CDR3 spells CASSPGQTNTEAFF. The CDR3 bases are TGTGCCAGCAGTCCAGGACAGACGAACACTGAAGCTTTCTTT. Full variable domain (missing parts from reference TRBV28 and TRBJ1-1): DVKVTQSSRYLVKRTGEKVFLECVQDMDHENMFWYRQDPGLGLRLIYFSYDVKMKEKGDIPEGYSVSREKKERFSLILESASTNQTSMYLCASSPGQTNTEAFFGQGTRLTVV.

CDR3 loop: CASMGSAVAYEQYF. In DNA, the CDR3 is TGTGCCAGCATGGGGAGCGCGGTGGCCTACGAGCAGTACTTC. V is TRBV28 and J is TRBJ2-7; D is possibly TRBD2 (5 bases). V lost 7 bases and J lost 2, with 15 bases in between. Germline assignment: CDR1 MDHEN and CDR2 SYDVKM. This CDR3 is 14 amino acids long. Filled out from reference TRBV28 and TRBJ2-7, the complete variable domain reads DVKVTQSSRYLVKRTGEKVFLECVQDMDHENMFWYRQDPGLGLRLIYFSYDVKMKEKGDIPEGYSVSREKKERFSLILESASTNQTSMYLCASMGSAVAYEQYFGPGTRLTVT.

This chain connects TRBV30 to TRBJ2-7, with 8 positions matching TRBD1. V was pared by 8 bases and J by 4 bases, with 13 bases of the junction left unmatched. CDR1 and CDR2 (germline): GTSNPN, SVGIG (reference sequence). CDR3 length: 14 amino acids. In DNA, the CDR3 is TGTGCCGGCAACGGGCCAGGGGGCTCTTACGAGCAGTACTTC. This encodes CAGNGPGGSYEQYF.

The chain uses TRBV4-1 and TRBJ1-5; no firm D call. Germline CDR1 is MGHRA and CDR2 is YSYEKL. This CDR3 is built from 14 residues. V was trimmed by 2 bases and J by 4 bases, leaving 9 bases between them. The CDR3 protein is CASSQLTGNQPQHF. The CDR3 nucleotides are TGCGCCAGCAGCCAACTTACGGGTAATCAGCCCCAGCATTTT.

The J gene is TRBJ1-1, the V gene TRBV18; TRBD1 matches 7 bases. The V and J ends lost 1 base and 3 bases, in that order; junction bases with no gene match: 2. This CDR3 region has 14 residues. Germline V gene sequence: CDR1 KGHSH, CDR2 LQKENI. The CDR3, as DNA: TGTGCCAGCTCACCACAGGGGGCGGACACTGAAGCTTTCTTT. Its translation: CASSPQGADTEAFF.

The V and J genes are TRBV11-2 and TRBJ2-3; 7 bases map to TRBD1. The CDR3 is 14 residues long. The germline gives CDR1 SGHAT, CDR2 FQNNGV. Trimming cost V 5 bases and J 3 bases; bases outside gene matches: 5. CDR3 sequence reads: CASSLGQWTDTQYF. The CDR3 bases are TGTGCCAGCAGCCTGGGACAGTGGACAGATACGCAGTATTTT.

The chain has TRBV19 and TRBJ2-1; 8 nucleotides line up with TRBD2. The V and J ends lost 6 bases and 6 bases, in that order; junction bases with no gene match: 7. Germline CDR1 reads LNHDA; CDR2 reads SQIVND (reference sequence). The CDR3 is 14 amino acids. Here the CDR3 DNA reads TGTGCCAGTAGCGGGAGGGCCCCCCCCAATGAGCAGTTCTTC. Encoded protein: CASSGRAPPNEQFF.

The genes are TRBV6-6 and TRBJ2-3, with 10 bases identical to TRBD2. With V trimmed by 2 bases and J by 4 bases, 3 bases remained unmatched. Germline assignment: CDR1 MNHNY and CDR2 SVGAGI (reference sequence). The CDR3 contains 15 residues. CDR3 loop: CASSYGGTSADTQYF. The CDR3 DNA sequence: TGTGCCAGCAGTTACGGCGGGACTAGCGCAGATACGCAGTATTTT.

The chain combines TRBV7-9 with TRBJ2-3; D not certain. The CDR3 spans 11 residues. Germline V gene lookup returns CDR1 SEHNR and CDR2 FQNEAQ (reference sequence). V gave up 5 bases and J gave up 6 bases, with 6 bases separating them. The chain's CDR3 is CASSPQDTQYF. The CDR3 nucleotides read TGTGCCAGCAGCCCACAGGATACGCAGTATTTT.

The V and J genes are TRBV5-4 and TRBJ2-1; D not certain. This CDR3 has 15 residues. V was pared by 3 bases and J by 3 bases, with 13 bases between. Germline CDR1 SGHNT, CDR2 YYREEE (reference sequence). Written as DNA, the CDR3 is TGTGCCAGCAGCTCCCACAGTTCTTTCTACAATGAGCAGTTCTTC. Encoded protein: CASSSHSSFYNEQFF.

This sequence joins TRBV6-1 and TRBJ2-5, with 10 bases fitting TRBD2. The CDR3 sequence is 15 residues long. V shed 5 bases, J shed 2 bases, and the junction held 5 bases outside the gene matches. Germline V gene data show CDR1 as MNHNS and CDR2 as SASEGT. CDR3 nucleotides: TGTGCCAGCAGTAAACTAGCGGGACTACAAGAGACCCAGTACTTC. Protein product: CASSKLAGLQETQYF.

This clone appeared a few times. For the CDR3, the DNA is TGTGCCAGCAGCTCTAGCGTCAGCTCCTACAATGAGCAGTTCTTC. Its protein product is CASSSSVSSYNEQFF. V is TRBV6-6 and J is TRBJ2-1; TRBD2 might be the D (6 bases). From germline, CDR1 is MNHNY and CDR2 SVGAGI (reference sequence). CDR3 length equals 15 residues. Trimming removed 6 bases at V and 0 bases at J, with 12 bases between.

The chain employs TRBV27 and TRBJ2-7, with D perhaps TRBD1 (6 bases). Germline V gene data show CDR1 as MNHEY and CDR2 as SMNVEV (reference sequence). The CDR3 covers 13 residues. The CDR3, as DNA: TGTGTCGTGGCTCGAGGGGGCTCCTACGAGCAGTACTTC. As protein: CVVARGGSYEQYF.

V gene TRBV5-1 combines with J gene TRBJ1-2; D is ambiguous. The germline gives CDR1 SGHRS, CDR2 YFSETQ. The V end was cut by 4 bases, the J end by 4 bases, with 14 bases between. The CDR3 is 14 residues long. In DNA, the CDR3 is TGCGCCAGCAGCGATCCCCGAGGAAGCTATGGCTACACCTTC. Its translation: CASSDPRGSYGYTF.

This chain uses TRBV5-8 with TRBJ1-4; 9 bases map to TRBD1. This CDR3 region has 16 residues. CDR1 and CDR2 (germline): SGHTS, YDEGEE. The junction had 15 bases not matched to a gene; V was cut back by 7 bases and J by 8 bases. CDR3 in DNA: TGTGCCAGCGAGATACAGGGGGCGTTCTCGCCCGAAAAACTGTTTTTT. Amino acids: CASEIQGAFSPEKLFF.

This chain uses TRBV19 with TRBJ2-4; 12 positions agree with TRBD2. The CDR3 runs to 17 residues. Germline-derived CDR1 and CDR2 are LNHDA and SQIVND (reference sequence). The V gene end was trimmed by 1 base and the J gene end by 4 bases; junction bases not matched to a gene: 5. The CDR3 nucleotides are TGTGCCAGTAGTATAGCCAGGACTAGCGGGATAAAAAACATTCAGTACTTC. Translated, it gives CASSIARTSGIKNIQYF.

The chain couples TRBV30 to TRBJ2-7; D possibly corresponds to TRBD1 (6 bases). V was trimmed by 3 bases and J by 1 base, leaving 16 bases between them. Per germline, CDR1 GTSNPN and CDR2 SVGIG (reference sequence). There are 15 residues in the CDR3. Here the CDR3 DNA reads TGTGCCTGGAGAGCTCGACAGGCCCCTTCCTACGAGCAGTACTTC. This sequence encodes CAWRARQAPSYEQYF.

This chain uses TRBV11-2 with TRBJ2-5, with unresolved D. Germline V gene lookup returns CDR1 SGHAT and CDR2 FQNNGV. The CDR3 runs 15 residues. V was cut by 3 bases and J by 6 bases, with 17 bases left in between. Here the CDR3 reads CASSLSVEVRQTQYF. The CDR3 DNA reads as TGTGCCAGCAGCTTGTCGGTCGAGGTCCGGCAGACCCAGTACTTC.

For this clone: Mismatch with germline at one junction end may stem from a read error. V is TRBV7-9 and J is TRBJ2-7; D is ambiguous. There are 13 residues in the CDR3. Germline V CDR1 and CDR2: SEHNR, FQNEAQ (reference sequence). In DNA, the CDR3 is TGTGCCAGCCGCTTCCTCTCCGCGAGCGAGCAGTACTTC. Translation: CASRFLSASEQYF.

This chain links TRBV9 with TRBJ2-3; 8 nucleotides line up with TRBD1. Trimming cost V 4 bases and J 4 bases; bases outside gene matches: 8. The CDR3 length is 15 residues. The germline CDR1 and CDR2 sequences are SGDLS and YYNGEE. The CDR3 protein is CASSHGQGIADTQYF. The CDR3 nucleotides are TGTGCCAGCAGCCACGGACAGGGAATCGCAGATACGCAGTATTTT.

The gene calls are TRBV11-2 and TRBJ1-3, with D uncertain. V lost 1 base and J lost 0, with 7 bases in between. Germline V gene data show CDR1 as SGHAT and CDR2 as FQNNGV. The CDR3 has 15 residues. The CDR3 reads CASSLGGYSGNTIYF. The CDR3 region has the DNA TGTGCCAGCAGCTTAGGCGGGTACTCTGGAAACACCATATATTTT.

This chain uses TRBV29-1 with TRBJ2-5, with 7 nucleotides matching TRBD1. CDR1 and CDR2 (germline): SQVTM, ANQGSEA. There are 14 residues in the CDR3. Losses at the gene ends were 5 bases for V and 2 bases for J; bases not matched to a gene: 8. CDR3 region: CSVTPGQRQETQYF. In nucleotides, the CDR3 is TGCAGCGTTACACCGGGACAGAGGCAAGAGACCCAGTACTTC.

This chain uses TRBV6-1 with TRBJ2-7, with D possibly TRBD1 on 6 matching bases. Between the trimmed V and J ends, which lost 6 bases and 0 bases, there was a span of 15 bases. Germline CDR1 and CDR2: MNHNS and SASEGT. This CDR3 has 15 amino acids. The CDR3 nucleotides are TGTGCCAGCAGCCTTTATGGGGGCAGCTCCTACGAGCAGTACTTC. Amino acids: CASSLYGGSSYEQYF.

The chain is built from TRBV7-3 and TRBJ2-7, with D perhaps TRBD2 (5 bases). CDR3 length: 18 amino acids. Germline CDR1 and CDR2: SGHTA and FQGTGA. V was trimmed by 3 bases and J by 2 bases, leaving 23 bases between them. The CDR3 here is CASSFKFPEGLMAYEQYF. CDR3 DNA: TGTGCCAGCAGCTTTAAATTTCCGGAAGGACTTATGGCCTACGAGCAGTACTTC. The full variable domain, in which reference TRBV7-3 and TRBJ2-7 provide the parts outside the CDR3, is GAGVSQTPSNKVTEKGKYVELRCDPISGHTALYWYRQSLGQGPEFLIYFQGTGAADDSGLPNDRFFAVRPEGSVSTLKIQRTERGDSAVYLCASSFKFPEGLMAYEQYFGPGTRLTVT.